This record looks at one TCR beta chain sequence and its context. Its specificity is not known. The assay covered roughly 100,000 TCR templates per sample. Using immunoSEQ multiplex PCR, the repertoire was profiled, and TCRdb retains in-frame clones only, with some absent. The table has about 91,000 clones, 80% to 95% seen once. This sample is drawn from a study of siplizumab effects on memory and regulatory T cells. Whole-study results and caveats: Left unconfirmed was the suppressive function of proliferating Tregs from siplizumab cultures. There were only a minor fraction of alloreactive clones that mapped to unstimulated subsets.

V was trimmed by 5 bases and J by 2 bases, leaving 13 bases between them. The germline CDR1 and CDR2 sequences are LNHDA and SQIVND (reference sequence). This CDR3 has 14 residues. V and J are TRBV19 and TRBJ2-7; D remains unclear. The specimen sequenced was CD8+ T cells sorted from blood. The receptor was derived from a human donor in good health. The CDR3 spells CASSASHGAYEQYF. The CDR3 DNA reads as TGTGCCAGTAGTGCTTCCCACGGAGCCTACGAGCAGTACTTC.